Below are 7 T cell receptor beta chains sequenced from a single sample in a study of technical replicates of blood from four donors (dated by TCRdb to about 2017). Libraries were built with the immunoSEQ multiplex PCR assay. TCRdb obtained this table from immuneACCESS and retained in-frame rearrangements with V and J assigned. These tables miss some clones; where compared with another copy, unresolved V genes account for less than half of the shortfall, and the remainder is unexplained. Across this sample there are fewer than 85,000 clones, with roughly 94% seen only once. The top ten constitute about 0.25% of the sample. Sequenced material: T cells isolated from PBMCs. The receptor source for this set is a human donor in good health.

V usage is TRBV7-2 and J usage is TRBJ2-3; TRBD1 is a possible D gene (5 bases). CDR1 and CDR2 from the germline V gene are SGHTA and FQGNSA. This CDR3 has 16 amino acids. Trimming shortened V by 3 bases and J by 0 bases, and 13 bases separated the two germline ends. For the CDR3, the DNA is TGTGCCAGCAGCTTTGGTGTGGGGCCCAGCACAGATACGCAGTATTTT. This gives the protein CASSFGVGPSTDTQYF.

The rearrangement links TRBV18 to TRBJ2-3, with TRBD2 matching 10 bases. The trim removed 6 bases at V and 6 bases at J, leaving 12 bases unmatched. The CDR3 spans 16 residues. Germline CDR1 is KGHSH and CDR2 is LQKENI. The CDR3 nucleotides read TGTGCCAGCTCCCCGAAACTAGCGGGGAGTTTTGATACGCAGTATTTT. Residues: CASSPKLAGSFDTQYF.

The chain is built from TRBV5-4 and TRBJ2-1, with 7 bases aligning to TRBD1. The CDR3 sequence is 14 residues long. After removal of 5 bases from V and 4 bases from J, the junction contained 6 bases not matched to a gene. Germline V gene data show CDR1 as SGHNT and CDR2 as YYREEE (reference sequence). The CDR3, as DNA: TGTGCCAGCAGTAGGACAGGCGAATACAATGAGCAGTTCTTC. It specifies CASSRTGEYNEQFF.

V and J are TRBV28 and TRBJ2-1; 7 nucleotides agree with TRBD2. The germline V gene encodes CDR1 MDHEN and CDR2 SYDVKM. This CDR3 contains 14 residues. V lost 10 bases and J lost 4; bases outside the gene matches: 10. In DNA, the CDR3 is TGTGCCACCATGGTCCTAGCGGATTACAATGAGCAGTTCTTC. Its protein product is CATMVLADYNEQFF.

The J gene is TRBJ2-3, the V gene TRBV9; 10 bases align to TRBD1. The CDR3 extends over 16 amino acids. V shed 2 bases, J shed 4 bases, and the junction held 7 bases outside the gene matches. Per germline, CDR1 SGDLS and CDR2 YYNGEE. The CDR3: CASSVRQGAVSDTQYF. CDR3 in DNA: TGTGCCAGCAGCGTCCGACAGGGGGCAGTTTCAGATACGCAGTATTTT.

V gene TRBV6-1 combines with J gene TRBJ1-5; 7 nucleotides align to TRBD1. V lost 4 bases and J lost 6; bases outside the gene matches: 6. Per the germline V gene, CDR1 is MNHNS and CDR2 is SASEGT. The CDR3 is 14 residues long. The CDR3 nucleotides are TGTGCCAGCAGTGGACAGGGATGGGGTCAGCCCCAGCATTTT. Amino acid sequence: CASSGQGWGQPQHF.

The J gene is TRBJ1-1, the V gene TRBV7-6; D is ambiguous. CDR3 length: 11 residues. V was trimmed by 8 bases and J by 4 bases, leaving 8 bases between them. The V gene's germline CDR1 is SGHVS and CDR2 FNYEAQ. The CDR3 loop reads CASGSGTEAFF. CDR3 nucleotides: TGTGCCAGCGGGTCGGGCACTGAAGCTTTCTTT.